A selection of T cell receptor beta chains follows, all from one sample in a study of Graves' ophthalmopathy and Graves' hyperthyroidism. TCRdb processed the multiplex PCR reads anew with MiXCR; each CDR3 protein has one entry. The sample shows roughly 400,000 distinct CDR3 sequences, about 17% of them seen only once. Sequencing was done on a sample of peripheral blood. The receptor set was obtained from an adult woman with stable Graves' hyperthyroidism. The CDR3 runs from the conserved cysteine through the conserved F or W. Each record gives: clone size, D gene, CDR3 length, J gene, V gene, CDR3 protein, CDR3 DNA. A D gene is named only where the DNA matches it firmly. Not all rows give a size; the values are once, few, many and, for expanded clones, a class.

once	NA	14	TRBJ1-6	TRBV6-5	CASSYRAGDSPLHF	TGTGCCAGCAGTTACAGGGCTGGGGATTCACCCCTCCACTTT
many	TRBD1	15	TRBJ1-2	TRBV4-1	CASSHQGGPNYGYTF	TGCGCCAGCAGCCACCAGGGGGGACCTAACTATGGCTACACCTTC
many	NA	12	TRBJ2-7	TRBV12-3/TRBV12-4	CASSFTGAEQYF	TGTGCCAGCAGTTTCACGGGGGCCGAGCAGTACTTC
many	TRBD2	14	TRBJ2-7	TRBV6-1	CASSREGGSYEQYF	TGTGCCAGCTCACGGGAGGGAGGATCCTACGAGCAGTACTTC
many	NA	15	TRBJ1-3	TRBV2	CASSASGGSGNTIYF	TGTGCCAGCAGTGCGTCGGGGGGCAGTGGAAACACCATATATTTT
many	TRBD1	16	TRBJ2-2	TRBV9	CASSVARGFDTGELFF	TGTGCCAGCAGCGTAGCCAGGGGGTTCGACACCGGGGAGCTGTTTTTT
many	NA	17	TRBJ2-6	TRBV30	CAWSGILPGAGANVLTF	TGTGCCTGGAGTGGCATCCTCCCCGGGGCCGGGGCCAACGTCCTGACTTTC
many	NA	16	TRBJ2-7	TRBV11-2	CASSLDPQFFPYEQYF	TGTGCCAGCAGCTTAGATCCCCAATTTTTCCCTTACGAGCAGTACTTC
many	NA	14	TRBJ1-5	TRBV13	CASSFGVSNQPQHF	TGTGCCAGCAGCTTCGGGGTTAGCAATCAGCCCCAGCATTTT
few	NA	13	TRBJ1-2	TRBV30	CAWSVTGYYGYTF	TGTGCCTGGAGTGTAACTGGTTACTATGGCTACACCTTC
many	TRBD2	16	TRBJ2-2	TRBV28	CASSSPGTSGTGELFF	TGTGCCAGCAGTTCCCCCGGGACTAGCGGGACCGGGGAGCTGTTTTTT
NA	NA	16	TRBJ2-5	TRBV7-2	CASSLGGGASQETQYF	TGTGCCAGCAGCTTAGGGGGCGGGGCCTCCCAAGAGACCCAGTACTTC
many	NA	13	TRBJ2-7	TRBV12-3/TRBV12-4	CASSQISTYEQYF	TGTGCCAGCAGTCAGATCTCTACCTACGAGCAGTACTTC
many	NA	12	TRBJ2-4	TRBV7-9	CASSPSVGVQYF	TGTGCCAGCAGCCCCTCCGTCGGGGTTCAGTACTTC
NA	TRBD1	16	TRBJ1-6	TRBV7-2	CASSSTGGTDNSPLHF	TGTGCCAGCAGCTCCACAGGGGGCACTGATAATTCACCCCTCCACTTT
many	NA	16	TRBJ2-5	TRBV6-2/TRBV6-3	CASSTPRRQLQETQYF	TGTGCCAGCAGTACCCCTCGGAGACAACTACAAGAGACCCAGTACTTC
many	NA	12	TRBJ2-3	TRBV10-3	CAISHGTDTQYF	TGTGCCATCAGTCATGGCACAGATACGCAGTATTTT
many	NA	15	TRBJ2-5	TRBV15	CATSRDFYGEETQYF	TGTGCCACCAGCAGAGATTTTTATGGGGAGGAGACCCAGTACTTC
many	NA	16	TRBJ1-3	TRBV4-1	CASSQQQGEAGNTIYF	TGCGCCAGCAGCCAACAACAGGGAGAGGCTGGAAACACCATATATTTT
many	NA	15	TRBJ1-1	TRBV28	CASCRVGEVHTEAFF	TGTGCCAGCTGTCGGGTGGGGGAGGTGCACACTGAAGCTTTCTTT
many	NA	15	TRBJ1-1	TRBV7-8	CASSLGSSGGTEAFF	TGTGCCAGCAGCTTAGGGTCATCGGGAGGCACTGAAGCTTTCTTT
many	NA	12	TRBJ1-1	TRBV29-1	CSVARSNTEAFF	TGCAGCGTTGCTCGATCGAACACTGAAGCTTTCTTT
NA	TRBD2	15	TRBJ2-1	TRBV6-2/TRBV6-3	CASSYVLAGSNEQFF	TGTGCCAGCAGTTATGTGCTAGCGGGATCAAATGAGCAGTTCTTC
NA	NA	11	TRBJ2-7	TRBV15	CATGDSYEQYF	TGTGCCACCGGGGATTCCTACGAGCAGTACTTC
many	NA	12	TRBJ2-7	TRBV30	CAWSSGTYEQYF	TGTGCCTGGAGCTCCGGGACTTACGAGCAGTACTTC
many	TRBD1	14	TRBJ1-1	TRBV19	CASSMRQGSTEAFF	TGTGCCAGTAGTATGCGACAGGGGAGCACTGAAGCTTTCTTT
many	NA	15	TRBJ1-1	TRBV7-9	CASSPGDMRDAEAFF	TGTGCCAGCAGCCCAGGGGACATGAGGGACGCTGAAGCTTTCTTT
NA	NA	14	TRBJ1-2	TRBV27	CASSPWGESTGYTF	TGTGCCAGCAGCCCCTGGGGAGAGTCTACTGGCTACACCTTC
few	NA	18	TRBJ1-5	TRBV4-1	CASSQNTVRAGFNQPQHF	TGCGCCAGCAGCCAAAATACCGTACGAGCGGGATTCAATCAGCCCCAGCATTTT
many	NA	13	TRBJ2-7	TRBV10-2	CASKGRGSNEQYF	TGCGCCAGCAAGGGGCGGGGTTCGAACGAGCAGTACTTC
many	NA	14	TRBJ1-1	TRBV7-2	CASSPGARDTEAFF	TGTGCCAGCAGCCCCGGGGCGCGGGACACTGAAGCTTTCTTT
NA	NA	13	TRBJ1-1	TRBV9	CASSVTMNTEAFF	TGTGCCAGCAGCGTTACCATGAACACTGAAGCTTTCTTT
few	TRBD1	15	TRBJ1-5	TRBV6-1	CASSSRAGGDQPQHF	TGTGCCAGCAGTAGCAGGGCAGGGGGCGACCAGCCCCAGCATTTT
many	TRBD1	21	TRBJ2-7	TRBV28	CASSFPGQGRASPGVNYEQYF	TGTGCCAGCAGTTTCCCTGGACAGGGGAGGGCTAGCCCCGGGGTGAACTACGAGCAGTACTTC
many	TRBD1	20	TRBJ2-6	TRBV25-1	CASSETDRGKSGSGANVLTF	TGTGCCAGCAGTGAAACCGACAGGGGGAAGTCTGGCTCTGGGGCCAACGTCCTGACTTTC
many	TRBD2	15	TRBJ2-4	TRBV7-9	CASSLGGLVKNIQYF	TGTGCCAGCAGCTTAGGGGGACTAGTCAAAAACATTCAGTACTTC
many	NA	12	TRBJ1-5	TRBV6-5	CASSYGGQPQHF	TGTGCCAGCAGTTACGGAGGTCAGCCCCAGCATTTT
many	NA	13	TRBJ2-5	TRBV12-3/TRBV12-4	CASSFGSRETQYF	TGTGCCAGCAGTTTCGGGAGTCGGGAGACCCAGTACTTC
many	NA	14	TRBJ1-1	TRBV6-1	CASRKQGMNTEAFF	TGTGCCAGCAGGAAACAGGGAATGAACACTGAAGCTTTCTTT
many	TRBD1	14	TRBJ2-7	TRBV6-1	CASSDRTGSYEQYF	TGTGCCAGCAGTGATCGGACAGGGTCCTACGAGCAGTACTTC
NA	NA	11	TRBJ1-2	TRBV28	CASGNLGGYTF	TGTGCCAGCGGGAATCTCGGTGGCTACACCTTC
NA	NA	12	TRBJ1-1	TRBV11-2	CASSFSNTEAFF	TGTGCCAGCAGCTTTTCGAACACTGAAGCTTTCTTT
many	NA	15	TRBJ1-6	TRBV6-1	CASRIPGPDNSPLHF	TGTGCCAGCAGGATTCCGGGCCCTGATAATTCACCCCTCCACTTT
many	NA	14	TRBJ2-2	TRBV19	CASSIVSPTGELFF	TGTGCCAGTAGTATAGTTAGTCCAACCGGGGAGCTGTTTTTT
many	TRBD1	13	TRBJ2-5	TRBV30	CAWVGTAQETQYF	TGTGCCTGGGTAGGGACAGCCCAAGAGACCCAGTACTTC
many	TRBD1	15	TRBJ2-7	TRBV28	CASSLVEQGVNEQYF	TGTGCCAGCAGTTTAGTGGAACAGGGGGTCAACGAGCAGTACTTC
NA	TRBD1	14	TRBJ2-3	TRBV2	CASKRTGSTDTQYF	TGTGCCAGCAAAAGGACAGGGAGCACAGATACGCAGTATTTT
NA	NA	12	TRBJ2-7	TRBV12-3/TRBV12-4	CASSFPNYEQYF	TGTGCCAGCAGTTTTCCGAACTACGAGCAGTACTTC
many	NA	14	TRBJ2-2	TRBV27	CASSFGPVTGELFF	TGTGCCAGCAGCTTCGGGCCCGTGACCGGGGAGCTGTTTTTT
NA	NA	16	TRBJ2-3	TRBV27	CASSLTGQFRLDTQYF	TGTGCCAGCAGTTTAACTGGACAGTTCCGTTTAGATACGCAGTATTTT
many	NA	15	TRBJ2-5	TRBV11-2	CASSTWTADGETQYF	TGTGCCAGCAGCACCTGGACTGCAGATGGAGAGACCCAGTACTTC
NA	NA	15	TRBJ1-2	TRBV12-3/TRBV12-4	CASIRDITSNYGYTF	TGTGCCAGCATTAGGGATATTACCTCTAACTATGGCTACACCTTC
NA	NA	15	TRBJ1-2	TRBV6-4	CASSLSGRASYGYTF	TGTGCCAGCAGTTTATCAGGGAGGGCGAGCTATGGCTACACCTTC
NA	TRBD2	14	TRBJ2-4	TRBV6-2/TRBV6-3	CASTHRRGGDIQYF	TGTGCCAGCACTCACCGGCGGGGGGGAGACATTCAGTACTTC
many	TRBD1	12	TRBJ2-7	TRBV30	CALRGQDYEQYF	TGTGCCTTGAGAGGACAGGACTACGAGCAGTACTTC